Sequencing of this T cell receptor (beta chain) was carried out in a study of shared clonotypes between healthy human individuals. Findings and limits, study-wide: Against clonotypes common to all four donors, non-shared ones had lower generation probabilities. A handful of donors shared 4.5% to 6.5% of their naive CD4 clonotypes.

Clones were sequenced by immunoSEQ multiplex PCR, and TCRdb holds only the in-frame ones, with some missing. The sample yields over 850,000 clones, approximately 78% seen once. From germline, CDR1 is MRHNA and CDR2 SNTAGT. The CDR3 runs to 14 residues. The V and J ends lost 8 bases and 0 bases, in that order; junction bases with no gene match: 3. This clone occurred a few times. Its target is unknown. The chain employs TRBV6-4 and TRBJ2-2, with 7 nucleotides matching TRBD1. The sequence was obtained from a man younger than 30 in good health. Some clones in this sample may be carry-over from other donors' samples. Sequences were obtained from memory CD4+ T cells from PBMCs. The subset here: CD45RA-negative fraction. CDR3 loop: CASRTGPNTGELFF. The CDR3 nucleotides read TGTGCCAGCCGGACAGGCCCGAACACCGGGGAGCTGTTTTTT.